The clone carrying this T cell receptor beta chain was seen ten or more times. This record comes from a study of T cells in Graves' hyperthyroidism and ophthalmopathy. Amplification targeted TCR beta CDR3 regions from RNA transcripts. When the TCR CDR3 underwent first-round RT-PCR, the HTBI primer set was used. TCRdb ran MiXCR on the multiplex PCR reads and lists one entry per CDR3 protein. Of approximately 530,000 distinct CDR3 sequences in the sample, nearly 20% were seen once. Between the trimmed V and J ends, which lost 2 bases and 2 bases, there was a span of 14 bases. The germline gives CDR1 SGHRS, CDR2 YFSETQ. The CDR3 totals 15 residues.

The chain links TRBV5-1 to TRBJ2-7, with a possible D match to TRBD1 (6 bases). The sample was blood. The clonotype originates from a man in his forties with Graves' ophthalmopathy. The CDR3 DNA follows: TGCGCCAGCAGCTTCTCACAGGGCTCTACCTACGAGCAGTACTTC. This translates into CASSFSQGSTYEQYF.